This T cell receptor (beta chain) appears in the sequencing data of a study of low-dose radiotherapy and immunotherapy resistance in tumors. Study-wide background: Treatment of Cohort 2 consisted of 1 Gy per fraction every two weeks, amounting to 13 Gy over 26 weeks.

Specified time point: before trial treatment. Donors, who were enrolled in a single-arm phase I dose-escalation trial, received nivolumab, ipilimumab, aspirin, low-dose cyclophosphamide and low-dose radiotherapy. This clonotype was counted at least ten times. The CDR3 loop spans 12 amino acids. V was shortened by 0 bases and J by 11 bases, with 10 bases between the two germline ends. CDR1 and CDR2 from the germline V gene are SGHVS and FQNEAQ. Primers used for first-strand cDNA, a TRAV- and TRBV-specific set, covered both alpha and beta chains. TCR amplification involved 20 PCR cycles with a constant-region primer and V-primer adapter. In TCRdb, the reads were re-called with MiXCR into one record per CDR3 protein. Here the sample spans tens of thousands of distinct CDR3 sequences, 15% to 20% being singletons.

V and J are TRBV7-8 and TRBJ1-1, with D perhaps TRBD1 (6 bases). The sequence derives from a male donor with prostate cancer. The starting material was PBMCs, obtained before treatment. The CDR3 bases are TGTGCCAGCAGCTTAGCCAGGGGATCGGCTTTCTTT. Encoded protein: CASSLARGSAFF.